Presented here are 13 T cell receptor beta chains from one specimen sequenced in a study of CD8+ T cells in alopecia areata. Treatment described: oral pan-JAK inhibitor, 5-10 mg twice daily. After isolation, RNA underwent reverse transcription to generate cDNA as the sequencing template. Profiling relied on immunoSEQ multiplex PCR, and the TCRdb table lists in-frame clones only, not all of them. The sample lists 270,000 or so clones, roughly 64% occurring once. Sequenced here: CD4+ T cells sorted from blood, sampled at week 24, from a patient treated with tofacitinib. The source of these receptors is a human donor with alopecia areata.

This clone was picked up a small number of times. Other nucleotide sequences from this sample produce the same CDR3. V is TRBV30 and J is TRBJ2-7; D gene ambiguous. Germline V gene sequence: CDR1 GTSNPN, CDR2 SVGIG (reference sequence). Deletions cut 0 bases from V and 5 bases from J, with 5 bases between. The length of the CDR3 is 11 residues. This CDR3 reads CAWSVRDEQYF. CDR3 in DNA: TGTGCCTGGAGTGTACGCGACGAGCAGTACTTC.

This clone was seen more than once but under ten times. The sample contains more than one DNA sequence encoding this CDR3. The rearrangement joins TRBV7-9 to TRBJ2-6; no reliable D call. V dropped 0 bases and J dropped 4 bases, with 1 base sitting between them. Germline V CDR1 and CDR2: SEHNR, FQNEAQ (reference sequence). This CDR3 comprises 13 residues. The CDR3 region is CASSLAGANVLTF. The CDR3 region has the DNA TGTGCCAGCAGCTTAGCCGGGGCCAACGTCCTGACTTTC.

The chain carries TRBV29-1 and TRBJ2-5, with D perhaps TRBD1 (6 bases). The CDR3 sequence is 13 residues long. The germline V and J ends were trimmed by 7 bases and 4 bases, with 16 bases remaining between them. Germline loops: CDR1 SQVTM, CDR2 ANQGSEA. The CDR3 here is CSAKTGPGETQYF. The CDR3, as DNA: TGCAGCGCTAAGACAGGTCCGGGAGAGACCCAGTACTTC. Full variable domain (missing parts from reference TRBV29-1 and TRBJ2-5): SAVISQKPSRDICQRGTSLTIQCQVDSQVTMMFWYRQQPGQSLTLIATANQGSEATYESGFVIDKFPISRPNLTFSTLTVSNMSPEDSSIYLCSAKTGPGETQYFGPGTRLLVL.

This clone was counted between two and nine times. The chain's CDR3 is CASTMGRLTNEKLFF. The CDR3 DNA sequence: TGTGCCAGTACCATGGGACGACTAACTAATGAAAAACTGTTTTTT. The chain couples TRBV19 to TRBJ1-4, with D possibly matching TRBD1 (5 bases). The germline V gene encodes CDR1 LNHDA and CDR2 SQIVND (reference sequence). Between the trimmed V and J ends, which lost 7 bases and 1 base, there was a span of 13 bases. The CDR3 spans 15 residues.

J is TRBJ1-2 and V is TRBV30, with unresolved D. The CDR3 consists of 14 residues. The germline V gene encodes CDR1 GTSNPN and CDR2 SVGIG (reference sequence). V was shortened by 1 base and J by 4 bases, with 13 bases between the two germline ends. The CDR3 DNA follows: TGTGCCTGGAGTGGGAGACGGCATCCCTATGGCTACACCTTC. Protein sequence: CAWSGRRHPYGYTF.

V usage is TRBV5-6 and J usage is TRBJ2-7; D remains unclear. Trimming removed 4 bases at V and 2 bases at J, with 13 bases between. This CDR3 region has 14 residues. Germline CDR1 and CDR2: SGHDT and YYEEEE. The CDR3 nucleotides read TGTGCCAGCAGCCCATGGACCAGCACCTACGAGCAGTACTTC. Amino acid sequence: CASSPWTSTYEQYF. The full variable domain, with the rest looked up from reference TRBV5-6 and TRBJ2-7, is DAGVTQSPTHLIKTRGQQVTLRCSPKSGHDTVSWYQQALGQGPQFIFQYYEEEERQRGNFPDRFSGHQFPNYSSELNVNALLLGDSALYLCASSPWTSTYEQYFGPGTRLTVT.

The rearrangement uses TRBV5-1 and TRBJ2-7; weak D call: TRBD2 (7 bases). This CDR3 is 15 amino acids long. Trimming stripped 4 bases from V and 2 bases from J, with 16 bases between. CDR1 is SGHRS and CDR2 is YFSETQ in the germline V gene. The CDR3 region has the DNA TGCGCCAGCAGCCTGGCTGCGGGGGACACCTACGAGCAGTACTTC. Translating gives CASSLAAGDTYEQYF.

The J gene is TRBJ1-3, the V gene TRBV6-5; no reliable D call. The CDR3 has 15 residues. Trimming pared 4 bases from V and 0 bases from J, leaving 10 bases between. CDR1 and CDR2 from the germline V gene are MNHEY and SVGAGI. The CDR3 region is CASSSGRYSGNTIYF. The CDR3 DNA reads as TGTGCCAGCAGTTCAGGACGGTACTCTGGAAACACCATATATTTT.

CDR3 protein: CASKMAGGSGGYTF. The CDR3 bases are TGTGCCAGCAAGATGGCAGGGGGTTCGGGTGGCTACACCTTC. V gene TRBV2 combines with J gene TRBJ1-2, with 7 positions matching TRBD1. The germline gives CDR1 SNHLY, CDR2 FYNNEI. The J segment lost 7 bases and the V segment lost 7 bases, leaving 12 bases of the junction unmatched. The CDR3 extends over 14 amino acids.

The J gene is TRBJ2-1, the V gene TRBV6-1; D is unclear. Trimming removed 8 bases at V and 0 bases at J, with 14 bases between. The CDR3 is made up of 15 amino acids. CDR1 and CDR2 from the germline V gene are MNHNS and SASEGT. The CDR3 nucleotides read TGTGCCAGCTTATCTCAACAGAGCTCCTACAATGAGCAGTTCTTC. It translates to CASLSQQSSYNEQFF.

This sequence joins TRBV18 and TRBJ2-1, with TRBD2 matching over 13 bases. Trimming took 2 bases from V and 7 from J; bases not matched to a gene: 2. The germline gives CDR1 KGHSH, CDR2 LQKENI. CDR3 length equals 15 residues. The CDR3 DNA reads TGTGCCAGCTCACCAGGACTAGCGGGGGTGAATGAGCAGTTCTTC. Encoded protein: CASSPGLAGVNEQFF. The full variable domain, in which reference TRBV18 and TRBJ2-1 provide the parts outside the CDR3, is NAGVMQNPRHLVRRRGQEARLRCSPMKGHSHVYWYRQLPEEGLKFMVYLQKENIIDESGMPKERFSAEFPKEGPSILRIQQVVRGDSAAYFCASSPGLAGVNEQFFGPGTRLTVL.

The rearrangement joins TRBV15 to TRBJ1-4; no clear D. V was clipped by 0 bases and J by 7 bases, with 15 bases between them. Germline V lookup: CDR1 LNHNV, CDR2 YYDKDF (reference sequence). The CDR3 runs to 16 residues. In nucleotides, the CDR3 is TGTGCCACCAGCAGAGATAGGGCACAGCCCAGTGAAAAACTGTTTTTT. This encodes CATSRDRAQPSEKLFF.

V usage is TRBV5-1 and J usage is TRBJ2-7; D is perhaps TRBD1 (5 bases). The V gene lost 4 bases and the J gene lost 12 bases, with 14 bases spanning the gap. CDR1 is SGHRS, CDR2 YFSETQ, per germline. The CDR3 is made up of 11 amino acids. The DNA for the CDR3 is TGCGCCAGCAGCCCCGGACATGCGTGGTACTTC. It yields the protein CASSPGHAWYF.